A single sample gave rise to the 6 T cell receptor beta chains below, sequenced in a study of blood T cell repertoires in COVID-19. The repertoire was sequenced with immunoSEQ multiplex PCR; TCRdb's copy has only in-frame clones and lacks some. The sample has around 300,000 clones; roughly 86% are singletons. The sample was peripheral blood. The receptors stem from a young man with active or convalescent COVID-19.

The J gene is TRBJ2-1, the V gene TRBV5-6, with 13 bases matching TRBD2. V lost 2 bases to trimming and J lost 5 bases; unmatched junction nucleotides: 4. Germline loops: CDR1 SGHDT, CDR2 YYEEEE. The CDR3 spans 16 residues. CDR3: CASSFAGLAGNNEQFF. CDR3 DNA sequence: TGTGCCAGCAGCTTTGCGGGACTAGCGGGAAACAATGAGCAGTTCTTC.

The chain uses TRBV6-5 and TRBJ1-3; no clear D. The CDR3 covers 12 residues. V lost 6 bases, J lost 4 bases, and 7 bases lay in between. CDR1 is MNHEY and CDR2 is SVGAGI in the germline V gene. The CDR3 DNA reads TGTGCCAGCAGCCCATCCGGAAACACCATATATTTT. Its protein is CASSPSGNTIYF.

As for this clone: One junction end disagrees with the germline gene, perhaps due to a read error. As DNA, the CDR3 is TGTGCCAGCAGCTCACAGCGGGGGACAGGGTTT. Translated: CASSSQRGTGF. The V gene is TRBV3-1 (or the pseudogene TRBV3-2), the J gene TRBJ1-1; 9 nucleotides line up with TRBD1. This CDR3 spans 11 amino acids. Germline lookup yields CDR1 LGHDT and CDR2 YNNKEL (reference sequence).

The chain uses TRBV11-2 and TRBJ2-2; a weak D match, TRBD2 (7 bases). CDR1 and CDR2 (germline): SGHAT, FQNNGV. The CDR3 length is 17 residues. V was clipped by 4 bases and J by 4 bases, with 19 bases between them. The CDR3 is CASSSPRGGGLTGELFF. The CDR3 bases are TGTGCCAGCAGCTCGCCTCGTGGGGGGGGCCTCACCGGGGAGCTGTTTTTT.

This rearrangement joins TRBV10-3 to TRBJ1-5; no clear D gene. CDR1 is ENHRY, CDR2 SYGVKD, per germline. This CDR3 region has 14 residues. V was cut by 3 bases and J by 0 bases, with 6 bases left in between. The CDR3 loop reads CAISDLFSNQPQHF. For the CDR3, the DNA is TGTGCCATCAGTGACCTTTTTAGCAATCAGCCCCAGCATTTT.

The rearrangement links TRBV18 to TRBJ1-1; D is unresolved. Germline V gene sequence: CDR1 KGHSH, CDR2 LQKENI. This CDR3 region has 15 residues. V was clipped by 4 bases and J by 3 bases, with 15 bases between them. The CDR3 coding sequence is TGTGCCAGCTCACGGAGATCCGGGAGGGACACTGAAGCTTTCTTT. Protein: CASSRRSGRDTEAFF.